The 19 T cell receptor beta chains below come from one sample, sequenced in a study of CD8 T cells in Susac syndrome. cDNA came from around 0.5 to 1 ug RNA primed by random hexamers. TCRdb reprocessed the immunoSEQ multiplex PCR reads with MiXCR, giving one entry per CDR3 protein. The sample consists of 150,000 to 200,000 distinct CDR3 sequences, 95% of them appearing once. Sequencing input: CD4+ T cells from PBMCs. All receptors derive from a human donor with Susac syndrome.

This clonotype was seen just once. The chain combines TRBV7-3 with TRBJ2-3, with 11 positions matching TRBD1. The V gene's germline CDR1 is SGHTA and CDR2 FQGTGA. Trimming took 4 bases from V and 5 from J; bases not matched to a gene: 2. The CDR3 consists of 14 residues. CDR3: CASSSGQGVDTQYF. For the CDR3, the DNA is TGTGCCAGCAGCTCGGGACAGGGGGTAGATACGCAGTATTTT.

This clonotype occurred once. The genes are TRBV9 and TRBJ2-4; TRBD1 is a possible D gene (5 bases). Trimming removed 4 bases at V and 0 bases at J, with 14 bases between. This CDR3 comprises 16 residues. Looked up from germline, CDR1 is SGDLS and CDR2 is YYNGEE. CDR3 protein: CASSPRQSLAKNIQYF. In DNA, the CDR3 is TGTGCCAGCAGCCCACGACAGAGTCTAGCCAAAAACATTCAGTACTTC.

The rearrangement links TRBV30 to TRBJ1-4; possibly TRBD1 for D (5 bases). Germline V gene data show CDR1 as GTSNPN and CDR2 as SVGIG (reference sequence). Trimming took off 7 bases at V and 0 bases at J, with 12 bases between the two ends. This CDR3 contains 14 residues. CDR3 bases: TGTGCCTCCTCGACAGTTGCAACTAATGAAAAACTGTTTTTT. Translating it yields CASSTVATNEKLFF.

The rearrangement joins TRBV5-1 to TRBJ2-5; maybe TRBD2 (6 bases). The V and J ends lost 4 bases and 5 bases respectively, with 18 bases between them. CDR3 size: 15 residues. Germline V gene sequence: CDR1 SGHRS, CDR2 YFSETQ. CDR3 DNA sequence: TGCGCCAGCAGCCCTCGGGACTCCTTGGGGGAGACCCAGTACTTC. It codes for CASSPRDSLGETQYF.

The rearrangement links TRBV5-4 to TRBJ2-3, with a tentative D call TRBD2 (6 bases). Germline V CDR1 and CDR2: SGHNT, YYREEE (reference sequence). V lost 4 bases and J 1 base, leaving 16 bases between the germline ends. CDR3 length equals 16 residues. The CDR3 spells CASSPGLPTGTDTQYF. The DNA of the CDR3 is TGTGCCAGCAGCCCGGGACTTCCCACCGGCACAGATACGCAGTATTTT.

This chain uses TRBV5-5 with TRBJ2-2; no definite D call. From germline, CDR1 is SGHKS and CDR2 YYEKEE (reference sequence). V was shortened by 2 bases and J by 1 base, with 6 bases between the two germline ends. The CDR3 has 14 residues. DNA of the CDR3: TGTGCCAGCAGCTTCGCAGTGAACACCGGGGAGCTGTTTTTT. It encodes CASSFAVNTGELFF. Together with reference TRBV5-5 and TRBJ2-2, the CDR3 gives the full variable domain: DAGVTQSPTHLIKTRGQQVTLRCSPISGHKSVSWYQQVLGQGPQFIFQYYEKEERGRGNFPDRFSARQFPNYSSELNVNALLLGDSALYLCASSFAVNTGELFFGEGSRLTVL.

V and J are TRBV24-1 and TRBJ2-1, with 8 bases matching TRBD1. The CDR3 length is 15 residues. Germline V gene data show CDR1 as KGHDR and CDR2 as SFDVKD. Germline trimming cut 4 bases from V and 6 bases from J; bases unmatched to any gene: 7. CDR3 sequence: CATSDRRTGRNEQFF. The CDR3 nucleotides are TGTGCCACCAGTGACCGCCGGACAGGGCGCAATGAGCAGTTCTTC.

The gene calls are TRBV18 and TRBJ2-3; D not certain. CDR3 length: 14 residues. Trimming removed 1 base from V and 4 bases from J, with 9 bases in between. Looked up from germline, CDR1 is KGHSH and CDR2 is LQKENI. CDR3 region: CASSPLGRADTQYF. The CDR3 DNA reads TGTGCCAGCTCACCACTCGGACGTGCAGATACGCAGTATTTT. Looking up the rest from reference TRBV18 and TRBJ2-3 gives the full variable domain: NAGVMQNPRHLVRRRGQEARLRCSPMKGHSHVYWYRQLPEEGLKFMVYLQKENIIDESGMPKERFSAEFPKEGPSILRIQQVVRGDSAAYFCASSPLGRADTQYFGPGTRLTVL.

The rearrangement joins TRBV29-1 to TRBJ2-7; 8 bases line up with TRBD1. V lost 6 bases, J lost 6 bases, and 7 bases stayed unmatched. The CDR3 consists of 12 residues. Germline CDR1 and CDR2: SQVTM and ANQGSEA. The CDR3 loop is CSVPRGLGEQYF. Here the CDR3 DNA reads TGCAGCGTCCCCAGGGGGCTGGGCGAGCAGTACTTC.

The V call is TRBV7-9, the J call TRBJ1-2; 7 nucleotides align to TRBD1. The CDR3 has 16 amino acids. The V gene end was trimmed by 5 bases and the J gene end by 4 bases; junction bases not matched to a gene: 13. Germline V gene lookup returns CDR1 SEHNR and CDR2 FQNEAQ (reference sequence). The CDR3 region is CASSLSLQGFSYGYTF. The CDR3 bases are TGTGCCAGCAGCCTCTCGTTACAGGGGTTCTCCTATGGCTACACCTTC.

V gene TRBV6-5 combines with J gene TRBJ1-3, with unresolved D. Trimming shortened V by 0 bases and J by 4 bases, and 4 bases separated the two germline ends. Germline values: CDR1 MNHEY, CDR2 SVGAGI. The length of the CDR3 is 13 residues. CDR3 amino acids: CASSYSGGNTIYF. The CDR3 nucleotides read TGTGCCAGCAGTTACTCCGGGGGAAACACCATATATTTT.

This chain joins TRBV4-3 and TRBJ1-2; 7 bases are a match to TRBD1. Germline V gives CDR1 LGHNA, CDR2 YSLEER. This CDR3 spans 15 amino acids. V lost 0 bases and J lost 3; bases outside the gene matches: 4. The CDR3 coding sequence is TGCGCCAGCAGCCAAGAAGCTGGGACAGACTATGGCTACACCTTC. Protein: CASSQEAGTDYGYTF.

V is TRBV27 and J is TRBJ1-2; 7 nucleotides agree with TRBD1. CDR1 is MNHEY, CDR2 SMNVEV, per germline (reference sequence). This CDR3 comprises 16 residues. J gave up 4 bases and V 7 bases, and 15 bases lay outside the gene matches. CDR3: CASTSRPLDRRYGYTF. In nucleotides, the CDR3 is TGTGCCAGCACCTCTCGGCCCCTGGACAGGCGCTATGGCTACACCTTC.

CDR3 sequence: CAWSGPGTGANQPQHF. Here the CDR3 DNA reads TGTGCCTGGAGTGGCCCAGGGACAGGGGCAAATCAGCCCCAGCATTTT. The chain joins TRBV30 to TRBJ1-5; the match to TRBD1 covers 10 bases. With V trimmed by 1 base and J by 4 bases, 7 bases remained unmatched. In germline, CDR1 is GTSNPN, CDR2 SVGIG (reference sequence). The CDR3 loop spans 16 amino acids. The variable domain in full, completed from reference TRBV30 and TRBJ1-5, reads SQTIHQWPATLVQPVGSPLSLECTVEGTSNPNLYWYRQAAGRGLQLLFYSVGIGQISSEVPQNLSASRPQDRQFILSSKKLLLSDSGFYLCAWSGPGTGANQPQHFGDGTRLSIL.

The V and J genes are TRBV5-1 and TRBJ2-3; the D is unclear. CDR1 and CDR2 (germline): SGHRS, YFSETQ. Deletions cut 4 bases from V and 4 bases from J, with 13 bases between. This CDR3 is 14 amino acids long. CDR3 sequence reads: CASSPSGPPDTQYF. CDR3 sequence (DNA): TGCGCCAGCAGCCCCTCAGGCCCTCCAGATACGCAGTATTTT. The whole variable domain, remainder taken from reference TRBV5-1 and TRBJ2-3, is KAGVTQTPRYLIKTRGQQVTLSCSPISGHRSVSWYQQTPGQGLQFLFEYFSETQRNKGNFPGRFSGRQFSNSRSEMNVSTLELGDSALYLCASSPSGPPDTQYFGPGTRLTVL.

The rearrangement joins TRBV3-1 to TRBJ2-1; D not certain. Trimming took 5 bases from V and 3 from J, leaving 17 bases between them. The CDR3 has 16 amino acids. Per the germline V gene, CDR1 is LGHDT and CDR2 is YNNKEL (reference sequence). The CDR3 loop is CASSSQTKVGYNEQFF. DNA of the CDR3: TGTGCCAGCAGCTCCCAGACCAAGGTGGGCTACAATGAGCAGTTCTTC.

This sequence joins TRBV29-1 and TRBJ2-7; 7 bases line up with TRBD2. The trim removed 1 base at V and 6 bases at J, leaving 3 bases unmatched. CDR1 is SQVTM, CDR2 ANQGSEA, per germline. This CDR3 has 12 amino acids. CDR3 nucleotides: TGCAGCGTTGAAGTCACGGGGGGCGAGCAGTACTTC. As protein: CSVEVTGGEQYF.

V is TRBV30 and J is TRBJ2-5; D may match TRBD1 or TRBD2 (6 bases each). The length of the CDR3 is 14 residues. Trimming cost V 1 base and J 4 bases, with 13 bases left between them. Germline CDR1 is GTSNPN and CDR2 is SVGIG (reference sequence). Here the CDR3 DNA reads TGTGCCTGGAGTGCTGGGGGGCCTGGAGAGACCCAGTACTTC. It codes for CAWSAGGPGETQYF.

The chain recombines TRBV30 with TRBJ2-1; D perhaps matches TRBD2 (6 bases). CDR1 is GTSNPN, CDR2 SVGIG, per germline (reference sequence). This CDR3 has 14 amino acids. The ends were cut back, 6 bases at V and 0 bases at J, with 12 bases in the middle. Written as DNA, the CDR3 is TGTGCCTGTACCGCGGGGAGCTCCTACAATGAGCAGTTCTTC. It codes for CACTAGSSYNEQFF.